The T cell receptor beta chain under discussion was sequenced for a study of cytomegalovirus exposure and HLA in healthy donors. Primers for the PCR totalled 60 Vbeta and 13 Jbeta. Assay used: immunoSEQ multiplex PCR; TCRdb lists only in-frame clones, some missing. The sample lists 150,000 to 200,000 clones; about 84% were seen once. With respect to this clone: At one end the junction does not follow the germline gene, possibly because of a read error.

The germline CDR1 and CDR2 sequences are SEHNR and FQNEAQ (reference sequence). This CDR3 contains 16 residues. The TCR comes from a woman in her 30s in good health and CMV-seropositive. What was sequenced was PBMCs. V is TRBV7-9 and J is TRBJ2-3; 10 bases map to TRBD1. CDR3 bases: TGTTCCAGCAGCTTAGTAGACAGGGGGCCCGCAGATACGCAGTATTTT. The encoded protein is CSSSLVDRGPADTQYF.